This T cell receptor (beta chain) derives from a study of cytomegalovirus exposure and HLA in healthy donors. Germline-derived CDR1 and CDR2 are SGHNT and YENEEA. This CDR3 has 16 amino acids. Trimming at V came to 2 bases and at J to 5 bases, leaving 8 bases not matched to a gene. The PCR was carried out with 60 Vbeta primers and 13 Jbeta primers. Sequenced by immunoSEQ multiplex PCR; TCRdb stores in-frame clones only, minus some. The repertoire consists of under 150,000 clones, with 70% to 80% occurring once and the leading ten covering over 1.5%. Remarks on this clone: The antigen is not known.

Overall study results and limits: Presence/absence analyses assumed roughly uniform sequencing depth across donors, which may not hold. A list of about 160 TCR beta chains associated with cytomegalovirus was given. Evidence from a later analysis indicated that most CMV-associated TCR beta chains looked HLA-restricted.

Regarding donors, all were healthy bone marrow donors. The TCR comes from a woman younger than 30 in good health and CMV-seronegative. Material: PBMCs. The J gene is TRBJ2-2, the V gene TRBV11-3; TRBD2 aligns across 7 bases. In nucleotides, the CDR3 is TGTGCCAGCAGCTTATTGGGGGGGATTGCGACCGGGGAGCTGTTTTTT. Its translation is CASSLLGGIATGELFF.